This entry lists 19 T cell receptor beta chains sequenced from one sample in a study of beta chain features in type 1 diabetes. The authors reverse transcribed all of the isolated RNA, so sequencing captured expressed TCRB transcripts. Clones were sequenced by immunoSEQ multiplex PCR, and TCRdb holds only the in-frame ones, with some missing. Found here are 200,000 to 250,000 clones, over 9.5% of them singletons; the top ten hold 0.03% to 0.035%. Sequencing was done on a sample of naive CD4+ T cells from blood. Source of these receptors: a woman aged 18-29 years in good health.

The gene calls are TRBV6-1 and TRBJ1-2; D remains ambiguous. V was clipped by 1 base and J by 4 bases, with 10 bases between them. The V gene's germline CDR1 is MNHNS and CDR2 SASEGT. This CDR3 has 14 amino acids. The CDR3 nucleotides read TGTGCCAGCAGTGAAGTCGGGGAGGGCTATGGCTACACCTTC. The encoded protein is CASSEVGEGYGYTF.

This clone appeared a few times. This chain joins TRBV30 and TRBJ2-7; perhaps TRBD2 as D (6 bases). In germline, CDR1 is GTSNPN, CDR2 SVGIG (reference sequence). The V gene lost 5 bases and the J gene lost 6 bases, with 17 bases spanning the gap. The CDR3 is 13 amino acids. The CDR3 here is CAWAGTRAAEQYF. The CDR3 region has the DNA TGTGCCTGGGCCGGGACTCGCGCGGCCGAGCAGTACTTC.

This clone was seen a handful of times. The rearrangement links TRBV19 to TRBJ1-2; D unresolved. V was shortened by 3 bases and J by 2 bases, with 10 bases between the two germline ends. CDR1 is LNHDA and CDR2 is SQIVND in the germline V gene (reference sequence). This CDR3 region has 14 residues. The CDR3 loop reads CASSIREANYGYTF. CDR3 sequence (DNA): TGTGCCAGTAGTATTCGGGAAGCCAACTATGGCTACACCTTC.

V and J are TRBV5-1 and TRBJ2-5; 10 positions agree with TRBD2. CDR1 is SGHRS and CDR2 is YFSETQ in the germline V gene. The V segment lost 0 bases and the J segment 3 bases; nucleotides outside the gene matches: 5. There are 16 residues in the CDR3. The CDR3 is CASSLGSGRFEETQYF. The DNA of the CDR3 is TGCGCCAGCAGCTTGGGTAGCGGGAGGTTCGAAGAGACCCAGTACTTC.

This sequence joins TRBV30 and TRBJ1-4; possibly TRBD1 for D (5 bases). CDR1 is GTSNPN and CDR2 is SVGIG in the germline V gene (reference sequence). This CDR3 contains 13 residues. Trimming left V 5 bases short and J 5 bases short, with 12 bases between. The CDR3 bases are TGTGCCTGGGCACGGGACTCAAATGAAAAACTGTTTTTT. This translates into CAWARDSNEKLFF.

The chain combines TRBV10-1 with TRBJ2-1, with 11 nucleotides matching TRBD2. The junction had 12 bases not matched to a gene; V was cut back by 5 bases and J by 6 bases. The CDR3 has 17 amino acids. Germline loops: CDR1 WNHNN, CDR2 SYGVQD (reference sequence). The CDR3 loop is CASSSARSSGRRNEQFF. The CDR3 DNA sequence: TGCGCCAGCAGTAGTGCACGTTCTAGCGGGAGGCGCAATGAGCAGTTCTTC.

CDR3 residues: CASSIRGRSPNYGYTF. The CDR3, as DNA: TGTGCCAGTAGTATCCGGGGGAGGTCTCCTAACTATGGCTACACCTTC. V usage is TRBV19 and J usage is TRBJ1-2; TRBD1 is a possible D gene (5 bases). Trimming removed 3 bases from V and 0 bases from J, with 14 bases in between. CDR1 LNHDA and CDR2 SQIVND come from the germline V gene (reference sequence). This CDR3 region has 16 residues.

This clone was found a few times. The chain couples TRBV11-1 to TRBJ2-7; D possibly corresponds to TRBD1 (6 bases). CDR3 length: 14 residues. V lost 1 base, J lost 3 bases, and 10 bases lay in between. Germline V gives CDR1 SGHAT, CDR2 FQDESV (reference sequence). DNA for the CDR3: TGTGCCAGCAGCTTAGGCAGGGGAAACTACGAGCAGTACTTC. It is translated as CASSLGRGNYEQYF.

The chain has TRBV11-2 and TRBJ1-4, with TRBD1 identical over 7 bases. The CDR3 totals 16 residues. Germline CDR1 reads SGHAT; CDR2 reads FQNNGV. V was clipped by 5 bases and J by 4 bases; unmatched bases: 10. The DNA of the CDR3 is TGTGCCAGCAGCATGGGACAGAACAGGATTAATGAAAAACTGTTTTTT. This translates into CASSMGQNRINEKLFF.

This clone has just a few counts. The gene calls are TRBV2 and TRBJ2-1, with TRBD1 matching over 9 bases. J lost 4 bases, V lost 6 bases, and 16 bases had no gene match. The germline CDR1 and CDR2 sequences are SNHLY and FYNNEI. The CDR3 is 18 residues long. The chain's CDR3 is CASRANGPGQGLYNEQFF. The CDR3 DNA is TGTGCCAGCAGAGCAAACGGCCCGGGACAGGGACTATACAATGAGCAGTTCTTC. The full variable domain, in which reference TRBV2 and TRBJ2-1 provide the parts outside the CDR3, is EPEVTQTPSHQVTQMGQEVILRCVPISNHLYFYWYRQILGQKVEFLVSFYNNEISEKSEIFDDQFSVERPDGSNFTLKIRSTKLEDSAMYFCASRANGPGQGLYNEQFFGPGTRLTVL.

This clone has just a few counts. The rearrangement links TRBV30 to TRBJ1-2, with unresolved D. Germline CDR1 reads GTSNPN; CDR2 reads SVGIG (reference sequence). This CDR3 spans 14 amino acids. Trimming stripped 0 bases from V and 4 bases from J, with 12 bases between. DNA for the CDR3: TGTGCCTGGAGTGTATACGGGGAGCTCTATGGCTACACCTTC. Amino acids: CAWSVYGELYGYTF.

The V call is TRBV5-1, the J call TRBJ2-7; 7 bases are shared with TRBD1. The ends lost 0 bases at V and 5 bases at J; junction bases unmatched: 2. The CDR3 sequence is 13 residues long. Germline values: CDR1 SGHRS, CDR2 YFSETQ. CDR3 in DNA: TGCGCCAGCAGCTTGGACAGGGGTAACGAGCAGTACTTC. Amino acid sequence: CASSLDRGNEQYF.

The chain employs TRBV9 and TRBJ2-7, with D possibly matching TRBD1 (5 bases). CDR1 is SGDLS and CDR2 is YYNGEE in the germline V gene. Deletions cut 1 base from V and 5 bases from J, with 13 bases between. This CDR3 has 14 amino acids. The CDR3 nucleotides read TGTGCCAGCAGCGTAAGTCTAGGGGCCCACGAGCAGTACTTC. Amino acids: CASSVSLGAHEQYF. Based on the CDR3 plus reference TRBV9 and TRBJ2-7, the full variable domain is DSGVTQTPKHLITATGQRVTLRCSPRSGDLSVYWYQQSLDQGLQFLIQYYNGEERAKGNILERFSAQQFPDLHSELNLSSLELGDSALYFCASSVSLGAHEQYFGPGTRLTVT.

There are a few counts of this clone. The rearrangement links TRBV4-1 to TRBJ2-2, with TRBD2 matching over 7 bases. Germline loops: CDR1 MGHRA, CDR2 YSYEKL. This CDR3 has 17 residues. The trim removed 0 bases at V and 1 base at J, leaving 5 bases unmatched. The DNA of the CDR3 is TGCGCCAGCAGCCAAGAGCTAGCGGTAGGGAACACCGGGGAGCTGTTTTTT. Protein product: CASSQELAVGNTGELFF.

This clone has more than one count but fewer than ten. CDR3 DNA: TGTGCCAGCAGCCCCAAAGCGGGACTGGAAACTCTCAAGTTCTTC. Amino acids: CASSPKAGLETLKFF. V and J are TRBV7-6 and TRBJ2-1; 7 bases are a match to TRBD2. V shed 5 bases and J 14 bases; nucleotides not matched to a gene: 18. CDR1 is SGHVS, CDR2 FNYEAQ, per germline. The CDR3 extends over 15 amino acids.

This clone was counted between two and nine times. The rearrangement joins TRBV5-1 to TRBJ2-5; D gene ambiguous. V was clipped by 0 bases and J by 6 bases, with 12 bases between them. Germline CDR1 SGHRS, CDR2 YFSETQ. The CDR3 covers 14 residues. The CDR3 reads CASSLAASIQTQYF. CDR3 coding DNA: TGCGCCAGCAGCTTGGCCGCTAGTATACAGACCCAGTACTTC.

The chain links TRBV7-2 to TRBJ2-7; D is unresolved. V was cut by 1 base and J by 2 bases, with 12 bases left in between. This CDR3 comprises 15 residues. Germline CDR1 is SGHTA and CDR2 is FQGNSA. In DNA, the CDR3 is TGTGCCAGCAGCTTAGGGGCTGCCCCGACCTACGAGCAGTACTTC. It translates to CASSLGAAPTYEQYF.

This clone was observed a handful of times. V usage is TRBV2 and J usage is TRBJ2-3, with 9 bases matching TRBD2. The germline V gene encodes CDR1 SNHLY and CDR2 FYNNEI. V lost 4 bases to trimming and J lost 4 bases; unmatched junction nucleotides: 6. This CDR3 spans 15 amino acids. CDR3 amino acids: CASSVGGGVADTQYF. The CDR3, as DNA: TGTGCCAGCAGTGTCGGCGGGGGGGTTGCAGATACGCAGTATTTT. Filled out from reference TRBV2 and TRBJ2-3, the complete variable domain reads EPEVTQTPSHQVTQMGQEVILRCVPISNHLYFYWYRQILGQKVEFLVSFYNNEISEKSEIFDDQFSVERPDGSNFTLKIRSTKLEDSAMYFCASSVGGGVADTQYFGPGTRLTVL.

This chain joins TRBV21-1 and TRBJ2-1; the table calls TRBD2, which could not be checked here. TRBV21-1 counts as a pseudogene. This CDR3 has 16 amino acids. The CDR3 reads CASSTKREPSYNEQFF. In nucleotides, the CDR3 is TGTGCCAGCAGCACAAAGCGGGAGCCCTCCTACAATGAGCAGTTCTTC.